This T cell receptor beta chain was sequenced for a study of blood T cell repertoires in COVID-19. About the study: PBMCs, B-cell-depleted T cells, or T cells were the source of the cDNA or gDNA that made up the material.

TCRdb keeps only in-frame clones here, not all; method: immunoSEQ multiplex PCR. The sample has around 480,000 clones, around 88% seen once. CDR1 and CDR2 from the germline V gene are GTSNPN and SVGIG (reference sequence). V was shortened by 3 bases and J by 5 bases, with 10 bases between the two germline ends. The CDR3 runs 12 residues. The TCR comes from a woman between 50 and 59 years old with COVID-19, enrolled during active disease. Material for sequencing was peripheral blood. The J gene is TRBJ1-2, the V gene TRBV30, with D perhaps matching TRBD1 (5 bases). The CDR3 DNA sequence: TGTGCCTGGAGCGCCGGACATTATGGCTACACCTTC. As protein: CAWSAGHYGYTF.